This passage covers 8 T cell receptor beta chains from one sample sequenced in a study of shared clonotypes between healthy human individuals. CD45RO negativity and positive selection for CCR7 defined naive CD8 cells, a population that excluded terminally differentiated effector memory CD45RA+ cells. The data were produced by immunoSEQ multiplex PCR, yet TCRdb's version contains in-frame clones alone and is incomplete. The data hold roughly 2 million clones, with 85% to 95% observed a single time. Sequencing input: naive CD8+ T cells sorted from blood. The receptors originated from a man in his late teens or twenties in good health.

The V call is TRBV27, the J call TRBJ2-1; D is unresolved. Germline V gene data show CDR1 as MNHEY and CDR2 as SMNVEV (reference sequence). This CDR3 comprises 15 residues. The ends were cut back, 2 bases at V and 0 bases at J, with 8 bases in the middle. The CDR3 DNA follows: TGTGCCAGCAGTTTAAGTATTGGCTCCTACAATGAGCAGTTCTTC. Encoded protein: CASSLSIGSYNEQFF.

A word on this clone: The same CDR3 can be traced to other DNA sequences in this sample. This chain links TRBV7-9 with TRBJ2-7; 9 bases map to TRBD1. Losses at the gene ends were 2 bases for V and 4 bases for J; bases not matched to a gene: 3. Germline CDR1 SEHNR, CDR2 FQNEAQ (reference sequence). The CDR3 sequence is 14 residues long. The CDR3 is CASSLTGGFYEQYF. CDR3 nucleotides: TGTGCCAGCAGCTTAACAGGGGGCTTTTACGAGCAGTACTTC.

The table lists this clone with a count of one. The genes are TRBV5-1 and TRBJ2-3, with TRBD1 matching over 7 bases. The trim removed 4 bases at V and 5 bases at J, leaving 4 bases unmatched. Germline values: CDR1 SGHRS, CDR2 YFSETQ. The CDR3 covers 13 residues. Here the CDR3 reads CASSDYRGDTQYF. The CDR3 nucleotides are TGCGCCAGCAGCGATTACAGGGGAGATACGCAGTATTTT.

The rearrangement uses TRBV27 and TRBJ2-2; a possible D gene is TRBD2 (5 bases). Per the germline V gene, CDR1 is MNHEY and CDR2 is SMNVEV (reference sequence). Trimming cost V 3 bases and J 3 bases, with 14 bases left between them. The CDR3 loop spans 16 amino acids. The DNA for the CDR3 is TGTGCCAGCAGTTTCGCGGTGGGAGAGTACACCGGGGAGCTGTTTTTT. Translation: CASSFAVGEYTGELFF.

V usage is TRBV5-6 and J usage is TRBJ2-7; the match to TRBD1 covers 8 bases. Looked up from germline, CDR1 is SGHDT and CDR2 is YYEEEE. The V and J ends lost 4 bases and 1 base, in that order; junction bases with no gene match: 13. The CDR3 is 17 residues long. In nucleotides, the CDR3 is TGTGCCAGCAGCCGCCCCGTGGGACAGGAAGGATCCTACGAGCAGTACTTC. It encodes CASSRPVGQEGSYEQYF.

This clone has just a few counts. CDR3 DNA sequence: TGCAGCTTTACTCCCGGGACAGGGATCCACGAGCAGTACTTC. Amino acid sequence: CSFTPGTGIHEQYF. The chain joins TRBV29-1 to TRBJ2-7; 9 bases align to TRBD1. Germline CDR1 SQVTM, CDR2 ANQGSEA. The CDR3 spans 14 residues. V trimming: 8 bases; J trimming: 5 bases; junction bases outside the gene matches: 13.

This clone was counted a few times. The CDR3 reads CASSSQAELFF. CDR3 DNA: TGTGCCAGCAGCTCACAGGCGGAGCTGTTTTTT. The chain carries TRBV11-2 and TRBJ2-2, with D possibly TRBD1 on 5 matching bases. Germline assignment: CDR1 SGHAT and CDR2 FQNNGV. Trimming stripped 4 bases from V and 10 bases from J, with 7 bases between. This CDR3 comprises 11 residues.

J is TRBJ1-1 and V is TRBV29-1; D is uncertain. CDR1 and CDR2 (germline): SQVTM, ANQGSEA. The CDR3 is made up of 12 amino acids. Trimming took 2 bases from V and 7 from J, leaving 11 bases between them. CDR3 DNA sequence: TGCAGCGTTGAAAGGCCAGGCGTTGAAGCTTTCTTT. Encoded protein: CSVERPGVEAFF.